The clone carrying this T cell receptor beta chain was found a few times. Its antigen is unidentified. Produced via immunoSEQ multiplex PCR; TCRdb's table is partial and in-frame only. The sample records roughly 45,000 clones, 60% to 75% being singletons. V was trimmed by 2 bases and J by 2 bases, leaving 9 bases between them. The CDR3 contains 14 residues. From germline, CDR1 is LGHDT and CDR2 YNNKEL (reference sequence). The data derive from a study of vaccination effects on CD4 cells after COVID-19. Study-level background: Of the BNT162b2 and mRNA-1273 vaccines, participants received two doses of one or the other. Study-level points and caveats: By a late point after vaccination, infection- and vaccine-induced clones had shrunk markedly through clonal contraction. Researchers reported few convalescent patients and no early post-infection timepoints in the study.

Antigen-specific CD4+ T cells were expanded (with viral peptide pools) by the ViraFEST assay ahead of sequencing. Subsequent to a culture period of more than 8 days, CD4+ T cells were isolated. According to PCR results, the person was infected with SARS-CoV-2 between March and December 2020. PBMC cultures contained around 2 million cells per well, about 11 IU/ml IL-2 and around 9.4 ug/ml peptides. The rearrangement uses TRBV3-1 (or the pseudogene TRBV3-2) and TRBJ1-2; D is perhaps TRBD1 (5 bases). The receptor was derived from a human donor who had a prior SARS-CoV-2 infection. The sample was CD4+ T cells from PBMCs cultured with a peptide pool, taken before COVID-19 vaccination. The CDR3 protein is CASSQWDGNYGYTF. The CDR3 DNA sequence: TGTGCCAGCAGCCAATGGGACGGAAACTATGGCTACACCTTC.